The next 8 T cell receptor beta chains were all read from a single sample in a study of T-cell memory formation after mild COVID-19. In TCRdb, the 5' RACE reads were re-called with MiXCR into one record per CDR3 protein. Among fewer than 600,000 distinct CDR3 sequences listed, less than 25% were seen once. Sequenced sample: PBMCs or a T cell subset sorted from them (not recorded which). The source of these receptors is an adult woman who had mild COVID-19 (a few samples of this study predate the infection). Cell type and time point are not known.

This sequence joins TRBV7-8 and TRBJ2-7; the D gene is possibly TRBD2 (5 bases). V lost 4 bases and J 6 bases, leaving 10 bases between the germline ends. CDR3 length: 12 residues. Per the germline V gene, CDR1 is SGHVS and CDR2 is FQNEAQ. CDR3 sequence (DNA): TGTGCCAGCAGCTCCCCGGGGTCCGAGCAGTACTTC. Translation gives CASSSPGSEQYF. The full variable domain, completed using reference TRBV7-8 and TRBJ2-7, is GAGVSQSPRYKVAKRGQDVALRCDPISGHVSLFWYQQALGQGPEFLTYFQNEAQLDKSGLPSDRFFAERPEGSVSTLKIQRTQQEDSAVYLCASSSPGSEQYFGPGTRLTVT.

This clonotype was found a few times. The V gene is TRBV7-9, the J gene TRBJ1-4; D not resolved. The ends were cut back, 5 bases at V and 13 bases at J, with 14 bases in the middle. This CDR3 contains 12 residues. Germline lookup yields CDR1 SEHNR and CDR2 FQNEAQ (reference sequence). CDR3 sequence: CASSLDEVGLFF. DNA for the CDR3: TGTGCCAGCAGCCTAGACGAGGTTGGACTGTTTTTT.

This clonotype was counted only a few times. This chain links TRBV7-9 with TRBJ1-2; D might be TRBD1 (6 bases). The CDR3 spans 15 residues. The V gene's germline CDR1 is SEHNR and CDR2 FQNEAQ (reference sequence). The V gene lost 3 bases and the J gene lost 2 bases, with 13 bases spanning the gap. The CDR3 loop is CASSFGGPPNYGYTF. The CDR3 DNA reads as TGTGCCAGCAGCTTTGGGGGGCCCCCGAACTATGGCTACACCTTC.

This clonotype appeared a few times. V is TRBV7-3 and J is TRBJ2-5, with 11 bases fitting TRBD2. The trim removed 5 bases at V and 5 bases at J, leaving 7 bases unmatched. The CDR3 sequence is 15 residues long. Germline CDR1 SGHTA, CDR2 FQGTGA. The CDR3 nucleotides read TGTGCCAGCAGCGGTAGCGGGAGGGCCGGGGAGACCCAGTACTTC. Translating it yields CASSGSGRAGETQYF.

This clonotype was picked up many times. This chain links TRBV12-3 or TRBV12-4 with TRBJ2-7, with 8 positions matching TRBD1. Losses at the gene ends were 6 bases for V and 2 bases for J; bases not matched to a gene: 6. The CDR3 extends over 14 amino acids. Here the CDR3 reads CASRPGTGTYEQYF. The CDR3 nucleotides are TGTGCCAGCAGACCCGGGACAGGAACCTACGAGCAGTACTTC.

The CDR3 protein is CASSKGQGSDNEQFF. The CDR3 coding sequence is TGTGCCAGCAGTAAGGGACAGGGGTCGGACAATGAGCAGTTCTTC. The chain employs TRBV12-3 or TRBV12-4 and TRBJ2-1, with TRBD1 identical over 10 bases. Losses at the gene ends were 5 bases for V and 5 bases for J; bases not matched to a gene: 6. CDR3 length equals 15 residues.

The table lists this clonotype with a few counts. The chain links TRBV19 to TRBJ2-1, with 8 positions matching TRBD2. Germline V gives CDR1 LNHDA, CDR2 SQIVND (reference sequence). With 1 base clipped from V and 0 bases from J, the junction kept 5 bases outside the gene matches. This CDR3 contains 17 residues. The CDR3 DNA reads TGTGCCAGTAGTATAGCGCGACGGGAGGGCTCCTACAATGAGCAGTTCTTC. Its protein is CASSIARREGSYNEQFF.

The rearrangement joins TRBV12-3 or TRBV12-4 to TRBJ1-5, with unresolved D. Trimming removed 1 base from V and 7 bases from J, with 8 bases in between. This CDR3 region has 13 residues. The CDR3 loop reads CASSLGAKQPQHF. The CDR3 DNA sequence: TGTGCCAGCAGTTTAGGGGCCAAACAGCCCCAGCATTTT.